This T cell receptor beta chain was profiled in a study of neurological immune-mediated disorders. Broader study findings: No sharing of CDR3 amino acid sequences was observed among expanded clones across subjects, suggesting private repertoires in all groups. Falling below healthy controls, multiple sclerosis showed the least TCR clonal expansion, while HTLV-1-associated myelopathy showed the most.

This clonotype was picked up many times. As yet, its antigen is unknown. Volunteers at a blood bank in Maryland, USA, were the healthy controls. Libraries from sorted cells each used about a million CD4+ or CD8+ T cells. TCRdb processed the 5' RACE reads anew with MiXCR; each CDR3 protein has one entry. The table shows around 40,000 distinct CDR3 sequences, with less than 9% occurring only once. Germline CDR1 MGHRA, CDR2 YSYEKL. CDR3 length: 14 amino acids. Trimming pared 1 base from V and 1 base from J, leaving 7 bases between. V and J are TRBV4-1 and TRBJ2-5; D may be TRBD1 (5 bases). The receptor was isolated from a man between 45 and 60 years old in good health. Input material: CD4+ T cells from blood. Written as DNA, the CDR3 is TGCGCCAGCAGCCAAGTCCAGGGCCAAGAGACCCAGTACTTC. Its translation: CASSQVQGQETQYF.